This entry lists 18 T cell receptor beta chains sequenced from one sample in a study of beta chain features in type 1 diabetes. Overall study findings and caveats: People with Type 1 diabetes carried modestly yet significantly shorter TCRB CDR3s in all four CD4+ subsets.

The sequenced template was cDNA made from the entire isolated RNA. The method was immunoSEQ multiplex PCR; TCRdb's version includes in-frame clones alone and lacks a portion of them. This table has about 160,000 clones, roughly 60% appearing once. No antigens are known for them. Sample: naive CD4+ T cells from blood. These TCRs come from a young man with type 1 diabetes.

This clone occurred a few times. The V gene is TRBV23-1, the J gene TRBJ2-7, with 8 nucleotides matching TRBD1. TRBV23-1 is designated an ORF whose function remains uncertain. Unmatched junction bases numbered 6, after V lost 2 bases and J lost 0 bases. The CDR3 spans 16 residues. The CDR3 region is CASSQPRDRSSYEQYF. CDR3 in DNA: TGCGCCAGCAGTCAACCCCGGGACAGGAGCTCCTACGAGCAGTACTTC.

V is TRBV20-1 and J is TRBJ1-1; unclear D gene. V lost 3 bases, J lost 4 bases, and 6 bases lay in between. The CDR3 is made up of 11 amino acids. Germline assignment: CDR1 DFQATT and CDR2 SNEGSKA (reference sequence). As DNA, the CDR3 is TGCAGTGCTAGGGGGAGCACTGAAGCTTTCTTT. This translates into CSARGSTEAFF.

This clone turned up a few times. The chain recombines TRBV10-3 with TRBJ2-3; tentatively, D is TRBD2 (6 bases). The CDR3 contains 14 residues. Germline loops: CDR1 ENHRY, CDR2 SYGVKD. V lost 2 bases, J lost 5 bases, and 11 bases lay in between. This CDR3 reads CAISEANGGDTQYF. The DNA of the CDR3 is TGTGCCATCAGTGAGGCAAACGGGGGAGATACGCAGTATTTT.

CDR3 loop: CASSSQTGGPYEQYF. In DNA form, the CDR3 reads TGTGCCAGCAGCTCCCAAACGGGGGGGCCCTACGAGCAGTACTTC. The gene calls are TRBV7-9 and TRBJ2-7; 8 bases are shared with TRBD2. This CDR3 region has 15 residues. Germline V gene sequence: CDR1 SEHNR, CDR2 FQNEAQ (reference sequence). V trimming: 4 bases; J trimming: 2 bases; junction bases outside the gene matches: 7.

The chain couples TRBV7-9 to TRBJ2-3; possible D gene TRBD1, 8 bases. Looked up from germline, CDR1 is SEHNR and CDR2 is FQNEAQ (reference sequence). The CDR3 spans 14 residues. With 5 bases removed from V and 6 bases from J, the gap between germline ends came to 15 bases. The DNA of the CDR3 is TGTGCCAGCAGCATCGACAGGGGAGGGGATACGCAGTATTTT. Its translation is CASSIDRGGDTQYF.

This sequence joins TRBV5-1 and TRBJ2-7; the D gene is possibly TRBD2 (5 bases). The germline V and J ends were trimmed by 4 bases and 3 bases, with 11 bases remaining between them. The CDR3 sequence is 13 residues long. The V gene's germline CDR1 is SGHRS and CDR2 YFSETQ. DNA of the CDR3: TGCGCCAGCAGCGGCGGGCAGGACTACGAGCAGTACTTC. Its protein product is CASSGGQDYEQYF.

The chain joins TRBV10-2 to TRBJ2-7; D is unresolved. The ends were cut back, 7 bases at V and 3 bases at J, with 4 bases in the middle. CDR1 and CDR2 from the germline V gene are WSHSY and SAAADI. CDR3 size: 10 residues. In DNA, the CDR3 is TGCGCCAGCATCAACTACGAGCAGTACTTC. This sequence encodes CASINYEQYF.

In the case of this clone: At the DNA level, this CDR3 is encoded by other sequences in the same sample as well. The DNA of the CDR3 is TGTGCCAGCAGCGTACCCGGGTCCACAGATACGCAGTATTTT. Its protein is CASSVPGSTDTQYF. This rearrangement joins TRBV9 to TRBJ2-3; D not certain. CDR1 and CDR2 from the germline V gene are SGDLS and YYNGEE. V was shortened by 1 base and J by 2 bases, with 8 bases between the two germline ends. The CDR3 is made up of 14 amino acids.

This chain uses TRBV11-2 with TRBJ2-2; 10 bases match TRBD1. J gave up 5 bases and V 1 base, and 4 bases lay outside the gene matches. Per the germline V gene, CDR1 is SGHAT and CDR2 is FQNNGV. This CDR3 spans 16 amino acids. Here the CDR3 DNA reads TGTGCCAGCAGCTTAGCTGGGACAGGGGTTACCGGGGAGCTGTTTTTT. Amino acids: CASSLAGTGVTGELFF.

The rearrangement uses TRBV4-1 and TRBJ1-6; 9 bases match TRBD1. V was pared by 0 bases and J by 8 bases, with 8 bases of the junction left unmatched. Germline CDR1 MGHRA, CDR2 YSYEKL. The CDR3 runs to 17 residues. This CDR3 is CASSQEPGQGIYSPLHF. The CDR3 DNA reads TGCGCCAGCAGCCAAGAGCCCGGACAGGGGATCTATTCACCCCTCCACTTT.

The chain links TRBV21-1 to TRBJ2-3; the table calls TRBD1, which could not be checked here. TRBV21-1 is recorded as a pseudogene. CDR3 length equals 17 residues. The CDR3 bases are TGTGCCAGCAGCAAAGCTCCCGGGACAGGGACGGCAGATACGCAGTATTTT. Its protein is CASSKAPGTGTADTQYF.

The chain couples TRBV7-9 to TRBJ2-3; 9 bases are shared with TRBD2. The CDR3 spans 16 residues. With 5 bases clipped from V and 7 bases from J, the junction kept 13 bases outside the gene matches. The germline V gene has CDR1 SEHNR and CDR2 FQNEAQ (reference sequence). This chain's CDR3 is CASSHRGSGGLYTQYF. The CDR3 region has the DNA TGTGCCAGCAGCCACCGGGGTAGCGGGGGACTTTATACGCAGTATTTT.

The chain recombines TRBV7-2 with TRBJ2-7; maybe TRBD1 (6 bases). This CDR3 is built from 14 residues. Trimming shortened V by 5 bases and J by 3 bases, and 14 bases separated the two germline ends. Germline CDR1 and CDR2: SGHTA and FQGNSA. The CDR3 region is CASSRQVDRYEQYF. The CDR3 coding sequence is TGTGCCAGCAGCCGACAGGTGGACCGCTACGAGCAGTACTTC.

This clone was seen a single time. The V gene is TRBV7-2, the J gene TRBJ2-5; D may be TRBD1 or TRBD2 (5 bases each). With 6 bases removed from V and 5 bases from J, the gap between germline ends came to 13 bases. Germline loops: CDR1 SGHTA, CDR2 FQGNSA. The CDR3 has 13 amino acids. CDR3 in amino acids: CASRQPEGETQYF. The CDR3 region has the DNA TGTGCCAGCAGACAACCCGAGGGGGAGACCCAGTACTTC.

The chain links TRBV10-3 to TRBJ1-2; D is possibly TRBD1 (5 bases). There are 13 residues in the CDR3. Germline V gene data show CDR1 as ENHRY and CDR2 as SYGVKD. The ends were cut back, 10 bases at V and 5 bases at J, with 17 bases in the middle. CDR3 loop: CATEGETPYGYTF. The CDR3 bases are TGTGCCACCGAAGGGGAAACCCCTTATGGCTACACCTTC.

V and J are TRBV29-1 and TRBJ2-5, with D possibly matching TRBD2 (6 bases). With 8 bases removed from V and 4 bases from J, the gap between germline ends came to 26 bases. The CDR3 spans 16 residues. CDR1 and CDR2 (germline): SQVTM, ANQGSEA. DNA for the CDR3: TGCAGCAGCGTTGATCGGAGGGCTCGAGGTCGAGAGACCCAGTACTTC. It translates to CSSVDRRARGRETQYF.

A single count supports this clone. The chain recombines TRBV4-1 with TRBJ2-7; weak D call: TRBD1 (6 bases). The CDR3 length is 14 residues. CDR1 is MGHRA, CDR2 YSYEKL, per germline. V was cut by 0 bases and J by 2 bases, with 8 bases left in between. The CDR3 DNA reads TGCGCCAGCAGCCAAGATGACAGGACCTACGAGCAGTACTTC. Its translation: CASSQDDRTYEQYF.

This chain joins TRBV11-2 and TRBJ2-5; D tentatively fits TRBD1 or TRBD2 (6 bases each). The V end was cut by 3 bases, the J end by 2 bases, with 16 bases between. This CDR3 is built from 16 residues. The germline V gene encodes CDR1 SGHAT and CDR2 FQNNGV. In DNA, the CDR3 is TGTGCCAGCAGCTTCTTTGTCCGGGGGCGACAAGAGACCCAGTACTTC. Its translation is CASSFFVRGRQETQYF.